The 14 T cell receptor beta chains below all came from one sample that was sequenced in a study of T cell responses to AZD1222 COVID-19 vaccine listed by TCRdb under 2021. The sample's time point label, in plain terms: baseline before first vaccination. The library was produced with the immunoSEQ multiplex PCR assay. Drawn from immuneACCESS, this table holds only the in-frame rearrangements with V and J called that TCRdb kept. Clones are partly lost; checked studies trace under half to an unresolved V gene and leave the rest unexplained. This sample lists 68,000 or so clones; about 88% were detected once. The ten biggest clones cover roughly 8% of the sample. The sample consisted of peripheral blood, taken on day 0 of AZD1222 vaccination. Receptor source: an adult in good health.

The chain has TRBV30 and TRBJ1-1; 7 bases are shared with TRBD1. From germline, CDR1 is GTSNPN and CDR2 SVGIG (reference sequence). The CDR3 totals 12 residues. V gave up 5 bases and J gave up 0 bases; unmatched junction bases: 0. Here the CDR3 reads CAWGTVNTEAFF. CDR3 nucleotides: TGTGCCTGGGGGACAGTGAACACTGAAGCTTTCTTT.

J is TRBJ2-1 and V is TRBV19; D gene unclear. The CDR3 runs 14 residues. Germline V gives CDR1 LNHDA, CDR2 SQIVND (reference sequence). Trimming cost V 0 bases and J 1 base, with 4 bases left between them. For the CDR3, the DNA is TGTGCCAGTAGTATAGATAATTCCTACAATGAGCAGTTCTTC. As protein: CASSIDNSYNEQFF. Variable domain in full (rest from reference TRBV19 and TRBJ2-1): DGGITQSPKYLFRKEGQNVTLSCEQNLNHDAMYWYRQDPGQGLRLIYYSQIVNDFQKGDIAEGYSVSREKKESFPLTVTSAQKNPTAFYLCASSIDNSYNEQFFGPGTRLTVL.

This rearrangement joins TRBV20-1 to TRBJ1-6; D call uncertain. Germline values: CDR1 DFQATT, CDR2 SNEGSKA (reference sequence). Trimming removed 3 bases at V and 6 bases at J, with 9 bases between. The CDR3 runs 13 residues. The CDR3 spells CSASKDINSPLHF. The CDR3 region has the DNA TGCAGTGCTAGTAAGGATATTAATTCACCCCTCCACTTT.

The rearrangement links TRBV6-2 or TRBV6-3 to TRBJ2-7; 8 nucleotides match TRBD2. The CDR3 extends over 15 amino acids. CDR1 is MNHEY and CDR2 is SVGEGT in the germline V gene. V shed 2 bases, J shed 2 bases, and the junction held 5 bases outside the gene matches. The CDR3 here is CASSYAGGVPYEQYF. In nucleotides, the CDR3 is TGTGCCAGCAGTTACGCGGGAGGCGTTCCCTACGAGCAGTACTTC.

This chain connects TRBV3-1 (or the pseudogene TRBV3-2) to TRBJ1-6, with TRBD1 matching over 7 bases. Losses at the gene ends were 4 bases for V and 8 bases for J; bases not matched to a gene: 8. Germline loops: CDR1 LGHDT, CDR2 YNNKEL (reference sequence). This CDR3 comprises 15 residues. The CDR3 nucleotides are TGTGCCAGCAGCCCGGACAGGAATCTCTATTCACCCCTCCACTTT. It encodes CASSPDRNLYSPLHF.

This sequence joins TRBV6-6 and TRBJ2-1, with 7 positions matching TRBD2. The CDR3 is made up of 14 amino acids. The germline gives CDR1 MNHNY, CDR2 SVGAGI (reference sequence). Trimming removed 6 bases from V and 4 bases from J; junction bases left unmatched: 6. CDR3 nucleotide sequence: TGTGCCAGCAGGGGTAGCGGGCTTTACAATGAGCAGTTCTTC. Protein: CASRGSGLYNEQFF.

The chain uses TRBV7-9 and TRBJ1-2; D unclear. Trimming took 2 bases from V and 0 from J, leaving 19 bases between them. There are 18 residues in the CDR3. CDR1 is SEHNR and CDR2 is FQNEAQ in the germline V gene (reference sequence). The CDR3 is CASSLIGDPLAANYGYTF. DNA for the CDR3: TGTGCCAGCAGCTTAATCGGGGATCCCCTAGCTGCTAACTATGGCTACACCTTC.

The CDR3: CASSQVSGKPQHF. CDR3 coding DNA: TGCGCCAGCAGCCAAGTGTCCGGAAAGCCCCAGCATTTT. J is TRBJ1-5 and V is TRBV4-1; D is uncertain. Germline CDR1 reads MGHRA; CDR2 reads YSYEKL. V was clipped by 1 base and J by 8 bases, with 9 bases between them. This CDR3 has 13 amino acids.

The V and J genes are TRBV28 and TRBJ2-2; 7 bases are a match to TRBD1. V lost 4 bases, J lost 4 bases, and 6 bases stayed unmatched. Germline assignment: CDR1 MDHEN and CDR2 SYDVKM. The CDR3 extends over 15 amino acids. CDR3 sequence reads: CASSYRGRRTGELFF. In DNA form, the CDR3 reads TGTGCCAGCAGTTACAGGGGACGCCGCACCGGGGAGCTGTTTTTT.

The table lists this clone with a count of one. The DNA for the CDR3 is TGTGCCAGCAGTGAACGAGCTCTCAATCAGCCCCAGCATTTT. Translated, it gives CASSERALNQPQHF. The V and J genes are TRBV6-1 and TRBJ1-5; D unclear. Germline CDR1 MNHNS, CDR2 SASEGT. V lost 2 bases, J lost 3 bases, and 8 bases lay in between. The CDR3 length is 14 residues.

This chain connects TRBV15 to TRBJ2-7, with 8 positions matching TRBD1. Trimming cost V 3 bases and J 2 bases; bases outside gene matches: 12. Germline V CDR1 and CDR2: LNHNV, YYDKDF (reference sequence). CDR3 length: 17 amino acids. DNA of the CDR3: TGTGCCACCAGCAGTTTAGGGTCCGGGACAGGCACCTACGAGCAGTACTTC. Encoded protein: CATSSLGSGTGTYEQYF.

J is TRBJ2-3 and V is TRBV6-5; the match to TRBD2 covers 9 bases. Germline-derived CDR1 and CDR2 are MNHEY and SVGAGI. CDR3 size: 16 residues. V was clipped by 4 bases and J by 1 base; unmatched bases: 6. The chain's CDR3 is CASSFILAGRTDTQYF. In DNA, the CDR3 is TGTGCCAGCAGTTTCATACTAGCGGGCCGCACAGATACGCAGTATTTT.

The gene calls are TRBV18 and TRBJ1-4; TRBD1 might be the D (5 bases). CDR1 KGHSH and CDR2 LQKENI come from the germline V gene. CDR3 length equals 13 residues. V lost 5 bases and J 7 bases, leaving 11 bases between the germline ends. The CDR3 reads CASSSGASEKLFF. CDR3 coding DNA: TGTGCCAGCTCAAGCGGGGCGAGTGAAAAACTGTTTTTT.

This chain connects TRBV6-4 to TRBJ2-2; D gene ambiguous. The V gene lost 2 bases and the J gene lost 6 bases, with 13 bases spanning the gap. The CDR3 has 15 amino acids. Per the germline V gene, CDR1 is MRHNA and CDR2 is SNTAGT. This chain's CDR3 is CASSDGQRSSGELFF. CDR3 sequence (DNA): TGTGCCAGCAGTGACGGCCAGCGCTCCTCCGGGGAGCTGTTTTTT.